The 15 T cell receptor beta chains below all came from one sample that was sequenced in a study of blood T cells in healthy people across ages. PCR was performed a second time for about 7 to 11 cycles using a sample-barcoded 5' primer and a J-beta primer mix. MiXCR was run by TCRdb on the 5' RACE reads, yielding one entry per CDR3 protein. The table shows some 700,000 distinct CDR3 sequences, with roughly 45% occurring only once. The sequencing input was blood. The receptors were gathered from a woman aged 60-75 years in good health.

This clonotype was seen a few times. This chain uses TRBV2 with TRBJ2-7; TRBD1 aligns across 10 bases. The CDR3 length is 14 residues. Germline values: CDR1 SNHLY, CDR2 FYNNEI. The V segment lost 7 bases and the J segment 4 bases; nucleotides outside the gene matches: 7. For the CDR3, the DNA is TGTGCCAGCACCCCGCTGGGACAGGGGTACGAGCAGTACTTC. Its translation: CASTPLGQGYEQYF. The whole variable domain, remainder taken from reference TRBV2 and TRBJ2-7, is EPEVTQTPSHQVTQMGQEVILRCVPISNHLYFYWYRQILGQKVEFLVSFYNNEISEKSEIFDDQFSVERPDGSNFTLKIRSTKLEDSAMYFCASTPLGQGYEQYFGPGTRLTVT.

This clonotype was counted between two and nine times. The V gene is TRBV9, the J gene TRBJ2-3, with unresolved D. Germline CDR1 is SGDLS and CDR2 is YYNGEE. The V end lost 0 bases, the J end lost 3 bases, and 14 bases lay between the germline ends. This CDR3 comprises 16 residues. CDR3 nucleotides: TGTGCCAGCAGCGTAGCCCTAGGGATAGGAACAGATACGCAGTATTTT. Translating it yields CASSVALGIGTDTQYF. Full variable domain (outside the CDR3, taken from reference TRBV9 and TRBJ2-3): DSGVTQTPKHLITATGQRVTLRCSPRSGDLSVYWYQQSLDQGLQFLIQYYNGEERAKGNILERFSAQQFPDLHSELNLSSLELGDSALYFCASSVALGIGTDTQYFGPGTRLTVL.

The table lists this clonotype with a count of one. Being one base from a much bigger clone, this may be a read error. The chain carries TRBV29-1 and TRBJ2-7, with D perhaps matching TRBD1 or TRBD2 (6 bases each). The germline V gene has CDR1 SQVTM and CDR2 ANQGSEA. The CDR3 consists of 14 residues. V lost 4 bases to trimming and J lost 2 bases, with 15 bases between them. The CDR3 sequence is CSVGGAVPPYEQYF. The CDR3, as DNA: TGCAGCGTTGGGGGGGCCGTACCTCCCTACGAGCAGTACTTC.

The V gene is TRBV11-2, the J gene TRBJ1-1; D not certain. CDR3 length: 13 amino acids. Germline assignment: CDR1 SGHAT and CDR2 FQNNGV. The germline V and J ends were trimmed by 1 base and 10 bases, with 13 bases remaining between them. The CDR3 region has the DNA TGTGCCAGCAGCTTAGCCGACGGTAGTGTAGCTTTCTTT. Its protein product is CASSLADGSVAFF. Supplemented by reference TRBV11-2 and TRBJ1-1, the full variable domain reads EAGVAQSPRYKIIEKRQSVAFWCNPISGHATLYWYQQILGQGPKLLIQFQNNGVVDDSQLPKDRFSAERLKGVDSTLKIQPAKLEDSAVYLCASSLADGSVAFFGQGTRLTVV.

J is TRBJ2-3 and V is TRBV12-3 or TRBV12-4, with D unresolved. With 7 bases removed from V and 2 bases from J, the gap between germline ends came to 10 bases. The CDR3 has 13 residues. The CDR3, as DNA: TGTGCCAGCACCTCCCCGTTCACAGATACGCAGTATTTT. Translation gives CASTSPFTDTQYF.

The table lists this clonotype with a few counts. The chain recombines TRBV10-3 with TRBJ1-4; 7 bases align to TRBD1. Germline V gene lookup returns CDR1 ENHRY and CDR2 SYGVKD. Trimming cost V 6 bases and J 0 bases; bases outside gene matches: 7. CDR3 length: 16 residues. The CDR3 loop is CAIREGQLSTNEKLFF. Written as DNA, the CDR3 is TGTGCCATCAGGGAGGGACAGCTCTCAACTAATGAAAAACTGTTTTTT.

Details on this clonotype: One junction end does not reproduce the germline sequence, and a read error may be involved. The chain couples TRBV9 to TRBJ2-3, with TRBD2 matching over 13 bases. The length of the CDR3 is 18 residues. From germline, CDR1 is SGDLS and CDR2 YYNGEE. CDR3 region: CASSHPTSGGESTDTKYF. The DNA for the CDR3 is TGTGCCAGCAGCCACCCAACTAGCGGGGGGGAAAGCACAGATACGAAGTATTTT.

The V gene is TRBV3-1, the J gene TRBJ2-1, with D unresolved. Looked up from germline, CDR1 is LGHDT and CDR2 is YNNKEL (reference sequence). The ends were cut back, 0 bases at V and 10 bases at J, with 10 bases in the middle. This CDR3 is built from 13 residues. CDR3: CASSQDATHEQFF. The CDR3 coding sequence is TGTGCCAGCAGCCAAGATGCTACCCACGAGCAGTTCTTC.

This clonotype is a singleton in its sample. The V call is TRBV7-9, the J call TRBJ2-5; 7 bases match TRBD1. CDR1 and CDR2 from the germline V gene are SEHNR and FQNEAQ (reference sequence). J gave up 2 bases and V 1 base, and 4 bases lay outside the gene matches. The CDR3 is 15 residues long. As DNA, the CDR3 is TGTGCCAGCAGCTTAGGGGACAGTACTCAAGAGACCCAGTACTTC. Residues: CASSLGDSTQETQYF.

V and J are TRBV7-2 and TRBJ1-2; tentative D call: TRBD1 (6 bases). Germline CDR1 and CDR2: SGHTA and FQGNSA. This CDR3 has 14 residues. V shed 5 bases and J shed 4 bases, with 14 bases lying between them. The CDR3 loop reads CASSPRTASYGYTF. CDR3 bases: TGTGCCAGCAGCCCGCGGACAGCTAGCTATGGCTACACCTTC. The full variable domain, with the rest looked up from reference TRBV7-2 and TRBJ1-2, is GAGVSQSPSNKVTEKGKDVELRCDPISGHTALYWYRQSLGQGLEFLIYFQGNSAPDKSGLPSDRFSAERTGGSVSTLTIQRTQQEDSAVYLCASSPRTASYGYTFGSGTRLTVV.

Points on this clonotype: Mismatch with germline at one junction end may stem from a read error. V usage is TRBV6-6 and J usage is TRBJ1-2; D might be TRBD1 (5 bases). The CDR3 consists of 13 residues. Germline assignment: CDR1 MNHNY and CDR2 SVGAGI (reference sequence). The chain's CDR3 is CDSRDRSNYGYTF. Written as DNA, the CDR3 is TGTGACAGCAGAGACAGATCTAACTATGGCTACACCTTC.

J is TRBJ2-2 and V is TRBV5-1, with D tentatively TRBD1 (6 bases). Trimming removed 0 bases from V and 3 bases from J, with 12 bases in between. Germline V gene lookup returns CDR1 SGHRS and CDR2 YFSETQ. This CDR3 is built from 16 residues. The CDR3 protein is CASSLEVQGYTGELFF. CDR3 nucleotide sequence: TGCGCCAGCAGCTTGGAGGTCCAGGGGTACACCGGGGAGCTGTTTTTT.

The chain couples TRBV20-1 to TRBJ1-6; 10 bases agree with TRBD1. The ends lost 2 bases at V and 10 bases at J; junction bases unmatched: 8. Germline V gene lookup returns CDR1 DFQATT and CDR2 SNEGSKA (reference sequence). The CDR3 is made up of 15 amino acids. CDR3 residues: CSARRTGGTGSPLHF. CDR3 in DNA: TGCAGTGCTAGACGGACAGGGGGAACGGGGTCACCCCTCCACTTT.

This clonotype appeared a few times. J is TRBJ2-1 and V is TRBV28; D call uncertain. V was trimmed by 5 bases and J by 3 bases, leaving 11 bases between them. The CDR3 covers 14 residues. CDR1 and CDR2 (germline): MDHEN, SYDVKM. CDR3 bases: TGTGCCAGCAGTCCCCCCACCGTCTACAATGAGCAGTTCTTC. Translating it yields CASSPPTVYNEQFF.

This clonotype has only a few counts. The rearrangement uses TRBV6-2 or TRBV6-3 and TRBJ2-3; 10 positions match TRBD1. Germline V gene sequence: CDR1 MNHEY, CDR2 SVGEGT. There are 15 residues in the CDR3. Trimming took 5 bases from V and 2 from J; bases not matched to a gene: 4. The CDR3 sequence is CASSPGQGVTDTQYF. The CDR3 nucleotides are TGTGCCAGCAGTCCCGGACAGGGGGTCACAGATACGCAGTATTTT.